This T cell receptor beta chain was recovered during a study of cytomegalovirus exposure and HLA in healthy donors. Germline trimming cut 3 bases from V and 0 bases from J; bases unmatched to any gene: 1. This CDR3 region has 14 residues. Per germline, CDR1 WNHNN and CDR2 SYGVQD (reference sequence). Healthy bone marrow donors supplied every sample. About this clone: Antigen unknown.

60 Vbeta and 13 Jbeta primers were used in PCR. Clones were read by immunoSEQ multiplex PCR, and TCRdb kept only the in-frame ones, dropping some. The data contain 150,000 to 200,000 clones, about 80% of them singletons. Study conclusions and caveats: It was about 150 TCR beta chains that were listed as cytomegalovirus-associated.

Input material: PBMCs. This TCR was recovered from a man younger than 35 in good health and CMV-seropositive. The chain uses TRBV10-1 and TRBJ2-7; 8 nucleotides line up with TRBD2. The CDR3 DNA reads TGCGCCAGCAGTGAACTAGCGGACTCCTACGAGCAGTACTTC. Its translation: CASSELADSYEQYF.